Shown below are 9 T cell receptor beta chains from a single sample sequenced in a study of response to subunit inactivated influenza vaccine. TCRdb reprocessed the RT-PCR reads with MiXCR, giving one entry per CDR3 protein. The sample holds approximately 700,000 distinct CDR3 sequences, approximately 14% seen once. Source: PBMCs from blood, taken 11 to 12 days after vaccination. The receptors were sampled from a man aged 50 to 60 who received an inactivated influenza vaccine.

The rearrangement uses TRBV15 and TRBJ1-2; D may be TRBD1 (6 bases). With 0 bases removed from V and 8 bases from J, the gap between germline ends came to 7 bases. CDR1 and CDR2 from the germline V gene are LNHNV and YYDKDF (reference sequence). The CDR3 runs 12 residues. The CDR3 loop reads CATSRDRGGYTF. CDR3 DNA: TGTGCCACCAGCAGAGATAGGGGGGGCTACACCTTC.

CDR3 nucleotide sequence: TGTGCCAGCAGCTTAGAAAGGGTCGGGGAGCTGTTTTTT. Protein: CASSLERVGELFF. The rearrangement links TRBV7-2 to TRBJ2-2; D unresolved. Per germline, CDR1 SGHTA and CDR2 FQGNSA. The CDR3 loop spans 13 amino acids. Trimming shortened V by 1 base and J by 7 bases, and 7 bases separated the two germline ends.

This rearrangement joins TRBV19 to TRBJ2-3; TRBD2 agrees at 8 bases. V trimming: 4 bases; J trimming: 8 bases; junction bases outside the gene matches: 8. CDR1 is LNHDA, CDR2 SQIVND, per germline (reference sequence). The CDR3 totals 14 residues. The CDR3 loop reads CASSNREGRVTQYF. The CDR3, as DNA: TGTGCCAGTAGTAACCGGGAGGGCCGAGTTACGCAGTATTTT.

This clonotype was counted many times. V and J are TRBV12-3 or TRBV12-4 and TRBJ2-1; 7 nucleotides line up with TRBD2. The CDR3 length is 14 residues. V shed 8 bases and J 7 bases; nucleotides not matched to a gene: 11. The CDR3 loop reads CASGLGGSGNEQFF. CDR3 bases: TGTGCCAGCGGCCTTGGGGGTAGCGGGAATGAGCAGTTCTTC.

This clonotype was seen at least ten times. The chain couples TRBV12-3 or TRBV12-4 to TRBJ1-1, with D uncertain. V lost 5 bases and J lost 1, with 11 bases in between. This CDR3 comprises 14 residues. CDR3 amino acids: CASSPPRQNTEAFF. CDR3 nucleotide sequence: TGTGCCAGCAGTCCCCCCAGACAGAACACTGAAGCTTTCTTT.

The chain is built from TRBV5-1 and TRBJ2-5, with D perhaps matching TRBD2 (5 bases). V was trimmed by 4 bases and J by 5 bases, leaving 12 bases between them. There are 13 residues in the CDR3. Germline CDR1 SGHRS, CDR2 YFSETQ. The CDR3 coding sequence is TGCGCCAGCAGCGTCCGACCGGGGGAGACCCAGTACTTC. This codes for CASSVRPGETQYF.

This clonotype was counted only a few times. CDR3 nucleotides: TGTGCCAGCAGTTCCCAGGAGAGCTCCTACAATGAGCAGTTCTTC. This sequence encodes CASSSQESSYNEQFF. The chain has TRBV6-5 and TRBJ2-1; D not resolved. This CDR3 has 15 residues. The germline V gene encodes CDR1 MNHEY and CDR2 SVGAGI. V shed 4 bases and J shed 0 bases, with 10 bases lying between them.

This clonotype was counted many times. This chain uses TRBV29-1 with TRBJ2-7, with a tentative D call TRBD2 (5 bases). The CDR3 is 11 residues long. V was trimmed by 5 bases and J by 3 bases, leaving 8 bases between them. Germline CDR1 SQVTM, CDR2 ANQGSEA. The CDR3: CSVYSGYEQYF. CDR3 DNA: TGCAGCGTTTACAGCGGCTACGAGCAGTACTTC.

This clonotype was found a few times. This rearrangement joins TRBV7-9 to TRBJ2-3; D may be TRBD2 (5 bases). CDR1 and CDR2 from the germline V gene are SEHNR and FQNEAQ (reference sequence). The ends were cut back, 5 bases at V and 7 bases at J, with 7 bases in the middle. This CDR3 has 11 residues. DNA for the CDR3: TGTGCCAGCAGCCGGAGGAATACGCAGTATTTT. Protein sequence: CASSRRNTQYF.